This T cell receptor (beta chain) was obtained from a study of blood T cell repertoires in COVID-19. Study-level information: Sources were T cells, B-cell-depleted T cells, or PBMCs; the material itself was cDNA or gDNA.

V shed 1 base and J shed 15 bases, with 13 bases lying between them. This CDR3 has 13 residues. CDR1 and CDR2 (germline): MNHNS, SASEGT. Clones were sequenced by immunoSEQ multiplex PCR, and TCRdb holds only the in-frame ones, with some missing. The sample includes roughly 220,000 clones, 70% to 90% seen only once; the top ten take approximately 4.3%. The sequence derives from a man aged 25-45 years with acute COVID-19. Sequencing was performed on PBMCs or T cells enriched from blood (not recorded which). This chain uses TRBV6-1 with TRBJ1-6; the D gene is possibly TRBD1 (6 bases). CDR3 nucleotides: TGTGCCAGCAGTGAAGAGGGCAGGGGAAGCCTCCACTTT. Its translation is CASSEEGRGSLHF.